This T cell receptor beta chain was recovered during a study of control samples from healthy donors and cancer patients. Germline V gives CDR1 MNHEY, CDR2 SMNVEV (reference sequence). Trimming removed 2 bases from V and 3 bases from J; junction bases left unmatched: 9. The CDR3 is 16 amino acids. The repertoire was sequenced with immunoSEQ multiplex PCR; TCRdb's copy has only in-frame clones and lacks some. The sample comprises around 200,000 clones, approximately 95% of which are singletons, and more than 1.2% rests with the top ten. The TCR sequence derives from a young man in good health. The V call is TRBV27, the J call TRBJ1-1, with 7 bases lining up with TRBD1. Material for sequencing was blood. The CDR3 bases are TGTGCCAGCAGTTTAACGAACAGGGGTGCGTACACTGAAGCTTTCTTT. Amino acid sequence: CASSLTNRGAYTEAFF.